The entry that follows covers one T cell receptor beta chain sequence. It lacks a known antigen. No much larger clone is present one base from it, and per-base qualities are unavailable. The protocol used for the library was the immunoSEQ multiplex PCR assay. For the multiplex PCR, a mixture combining 60 forward primers for TCR Vbeta segments and 13 reverse primers for TCR Jbeta segments was used. The CDR3 region of rearranged TCR beta genes was amplified from genomic DNA with a multiplex PCR assay. The amplified TCR beta libraries were sequenced on the Illumina HiSeq System as 87-base-pair reads. The paper's processing steps were these. A later analysis counted 75 million to 100 million unique TCR beta chains across the roughly 700 repertoires, and roughly 9.9 million of these chains were shared by at least two donors. To remove PCR and sequencing errors, raw reads were error-corrected and collapsed into unique sequences using a nearest-neighbor algorithm that merged closely related sequences. To assign V, D and J gene segments, CDR3 sequences were aligned to IMGT reference sequences. For a sequence to be retained, at least a six-nucleotide match to both a V gene segment and a J gene segment was required. A rearrangement counted as productive if the CDR3 had no stop codons and remained in frame with V and J, and every other rearrangement counted as non-productive. Following IMGT convention, CDR3 was defined as the stretch from the second conserved V-encoded cysteine to the conserved J-encoded phenylalanine. The earlier analysis of about 590 of the donors excluded sequences that lacked an unambiguous match to a single V gene segment. An earlier analysis of fewer than 750 of the donors classified V segments as functional when productive rearrangements were above 56.7% and as segregating when the standard deviation between donors was above 5%. A statistical classification framework was developed to diagnose cytomegalovirus status using the catalog of TCR beta chain sequences. A later analysis assigned V and J genes by comparing TCR nucleotide sequences with IMGT/GENE-DB human TR gene sequences. A later analysis assigned CDR3 sequences and most-parsimonious VDJ recombination scenarios with the TCRdist pipeline. In a later analysis, every TCR beta chain was defined by the combination of its CDR3 amino acid sequence and its V-gene family, and reads without a unique V-gene family were dropped. A later analysis removed several hundred highly shared, low-generation-probability nucleotide sequences to deal with suspected cross-contamination and a sequencing artifact. For each public chain, a later analysis derived a clonal expansion index from normalized ranks of inferred template counts within each repertoire. Generation probabilities in a later analysis came from a VDJ recombination model fitted to out-of-frame rearrangements, and those results were checked against IGoR. A later analysis scored TCR-TCR, TCR-HLA and TCR-CMV co-occurrence with hypergeometric tests, applying a repertoire-size bias correction to TCR pairs. In a later analysis, false discovery rates were estimated by permuting HLA or CMV assignments 20 times. In a later analysis, co-occurring TCRs were grouped using DBSCAN, and TCRdist sequence similarity was added for clustering within HLA-allele-positive subsets. For co-occurrence clustering, repertoires with fewer than 30,000 or more than 120,000 public chains were excluded, along with roughly 5 repertoires with anomalous nucleotide sharing. TCRdb re-hosts the immuneACCESS table, in-frame sequences only. Its copies lack some clones; in the studies checked, an unresolved V gene accounts for under half of them, and the cause for the rest is not known. Clone size and V and J calls were adopted from that table, with D and trimming inferred from the DNA. This sample comprises 120,000 or so clones, more than 75% of them detected only once. The ten largest make up about 1.8% of the sample.

The data were obtained in a study of cytomegalovirus exposure and HLA in healthy donors (dated by TCRdb to 2015 to 2018). As for the study more broadly: An earlier analysis of approximately 640 of the donors reported more than 250 Gb of sequence data and around 120 million unique TCR beta sequences from 150 million to 200 million T cells. Approximately 300 gigabases of sequencing data and roughly 81 million unique TCR sequences made up an early release that covered approximately 700 HLA-typed donors. Of the roughly 400 genotyped donors, about 84% fell in the genetic ancestry cluster associated with self-reported Caucasian donors. The study aimed to test whether signatures of past pathogen exposure could be identified by cataloging public T cell receptors. The study profiled the T cell repertoires of about 720 subjects by immunosequencing and related them to cytomegalovirus serostatus. In addition to the first cohort of roughly 670 subjects, a separate validation cohort of approximately 120 different subjects was used. To predict cytomegalovirus infection status, the study combined high-throughput TCR immunosequencing, statistical association of individual TCRs with disease status, and machine learning. A later analysis re-examined previously published TCR beta repertoires from 600 to 700 donors and added high-resolution HLA genotyping to investigate patterns of TCR occurrence. Rather than drawing on any new phenotypic data, the later analysis identified candidate immune exposures from TCR beta sequences and the way those sequences occurred across donors. An earlier analysis of 500 to 650 of the donors applied high-throughput TCR beta sequencing to assess whether each TCR beta V gene segment acted as functional or pseudogenic. Donor age, sex, ethnicity and CMV serostatus were compiled alongside the repertoire data. A later genetic analysis took genome-wide SNP genotypes for about 55% of the 666 donors and used that subset as a discovery cohort. Every discovery cohort repertoire had been produced on one sequencing platform. HLA typing covered class I and class II loci at four-digit resolution. The number of typed donors differed by locus: about 629-630 for A, B, C, DRB1 and DQB1; 500 to 550 for DQA1; about 600 for DPA1; and around 470 for DPB1. Four or five DR-DQ haplotypes were handled as single units for association and clustering because linkage in the cohort was strong. Across approximately 400 genotyped donors of the cohort, an average of roughly 250,000 unique TCR beta nucleotide sequences per donor were sequenced, and 15% to 20% of those sequences were non-productive. Results the study describes overall, beyond this receptor: In an earlier analysis of a few hundred of the donors, most TCR beta V segments were observed in productive rearrangements about 87% or about 30% of the time, broadly matching IMGT annotations. Strong co-occurrence of HLA alleles, especially DR and DQ, made assigning TCR associations to individual alleles difficult. A later analysis reported that several top co-occurrence clusters appeared linked to parvovirus B19, influenza, CMV and Epstein-Barr virus. While some public TCRs were present in many individuals, most TCR sequences turned up only very rarely across donors. A later analysis found that HLA-associated TCR beta chains were more clonally expanded and had lower generation probabilities than equally common non-associated chains. A cluster of highly shared sequence variants was judged likely to represent a technical artifact of the sequencing pipeline. The cohort was sequenced for TCR beta chains only, and without alpha or paired-chain data the features that could be detected were limited. According to a later analysis, TCR association rates differed among HLA loci, with DRB1 alleles showing the most associated TCRs and HLA-C alleles showing the fewest. Most CMV-associated TCR beta chains appeared to be HLA-restricted in a later analysis, and the HLA associations seemed to be driven largely by CMV exposure. Because HLA typing was unavailable for some donors at each locus, only the typed subset was used in association tests. A later analysis associated about 17,000 TCR beta sequences with specific HLA alleles at a false discovery rate of 0.05. The authors suggested that the approach could potentially be extended to other disease states and immunological phenotypes. A further reported finding was that TCR beta sequences accurately predicted the HLA-A and HLA-B alleles for most subjects in the first cohort. Because counts were too low, about 18 rarely observed V segments, including chromosome 9 orphons, were excluded from the earlier analysis of around 590 of the donors. According to a later genetic analysis, donors in an Asian-associated ancestry cluster had fewer N-insertions in productive TCRs than the approximately 650-donor mean. In vitro tests confirmed that a few of the cytomegalovirus-associated TCR beta chains recognize cytomegalovirus antigens. The presence/absence analyses assumed that sequencing depth was roughly uniform across donors, and that assumption may not be true. Cytomegalovirus status was reported to be diagnosed by the classifier with high specificity and sensitivity in both the original and validation cohorts. Linkage disequilibrium might explain the correlated functional status among segregating V segments, but an unknown experimental factor could not be ruled out. The 87-base-pair reads could not distinguish some IMGT-functional V segments, including TRBV6-2 and TRBV6-3, so those segments were excluded. For the cohort, immune exposure information was limited to CMV serostatus. An association between a missense DCLRE1C variant and V-gene and J-gene trimming of TCR beta chains was found in a later genetic analysis and replicated in an independent cohort. A total of fewer than 200 TCR beta chains were listed by the study as associated with cytomegalovirus.

CDR1 MGHRA and CDR2 YSYEKL were looked up in the germline V gene. Taken from cysteine to phenylalanine, the CDR3 has 14 residues. Left in the record is the CDR3 DNA by itself, 42 bases read in frame from the first base. The germline V end is reduced by 8 bases and the J end by 0 bases; junction bases left unmatched: 6. The cohort was made up of 650 to 700 healthy bone marrow donors. At the time of sampling, all cohort members were nominally healthy, though unrecorded immune exposures were likely present. The donor was CMV seronegative and was included in the group of several hundred seronegative cohort members. A peripheral blood sample was collected from each donor, and TCR beta sequencing was performed on peripheral blood mononuclear cells. Genomic DNA was extracted from the blood cell samples with the Qiagen DNeasy Blood Extraction Kit.

This TCR was recovered from a young man in good health and CMV-seronegative. The chain is encoded by TRBV4-1 joined to TRBJ1-1; TRBD1 lines up with 7 middle nucleotides. The sequenced sample consisted of PBMCs. The bases read TGCGCCAGCCGAGGAACAGGGGTGAACACTGAAGCTTTCTTT. Translated, it gives CASRGTGVNTEAFF.